These 21 T cell receptor beta chains originate from one sample sequenced in a study of cytomegalovirus exposure and HLA in healthy donors. The study ran its PCR with 60 Vbeta and 13 Jbeta primers. Produced via immunoSEQ multiplex PCR; TCRdb's table is partial and in-frame only. The sample lists 80,000 to 100,000 clones, about three quarters occurring once. Sequenced material: PBMCs. The source is a man aged 40-49 years in good health and CMV-seronegative.

J is TRBJ2-7 and V is TRBV10-2; no definite D call. CDR3 size: 12 residues. Germline V gene sequence: CDR1 WSHSY, CDR2 SAAADI. The V gene lost 4 bases and the J gene lost 3 bases, with 7 bases spanning the gap. Here the CDR3 reads CASSVGSYEQYF. DNA for the CDR3: TGCGCCAGCAGTGTTGGCAGCTACGAGCAGTACTTC.

The V call is TRBV11-1, the J call TRBJ2-5; a possible D gene is TRBD2 (6 bases). The ends were cut back, 1 base at V and 2 bases at J, with 11 bases in the middle. The V gene's germline CDR1 is SGHAT and CDR2 FQDESV (reference sequence). This CDR3 has 15 amino acids. The CDR3 loop is CASSLEGGTQETQYF. In DNA, the CDR3 is TGTGCCAGCAGCTTAGAGGGCGGGACTCAAGAGACCCAGTACTTC.

CDR3 sequence reads: CASSNRGLNTEAFF. The CDR3 DNA reads TGTGCCAGCAGTAACAGGGGCCTGAACACTGAAGCTTTCTTT. V and J are TRBV6-5 and TRBJ1-1; 7 bases match TRBD1. In germline, CDR1 is MNHEY, CDR2 SVGAGI. Losses at the gene ends were 5 bases for V and 0 bases for J; bases not matched to a gene: 3. The CDR3 spans 14 residues.

This rearrangement joins TRBV30 to TRBJ1-2; D gene uncertain. The CDR3 spans 12 residues. Trimming pared 2 bases from V and 5 bases from J, leaving 9 bases between. Germline V gives CDR1 GTSNPN, CDR2 SVGIG (reference sequence). As DNA, the CDR3 is TGTGCCTGGAGTCTGACTGAGTATGGCTACACCTTC. Translation: CAWSLTEYGYTF.

This CDR3 reads CASSPSSGVVTEAFF. The CDR3 DNA reads TGCGCCAGCAGCCCCTCTTCGGGGGTCGTCACTGAAGCTTTCTTT. The rearrangement links TRBV4-3 to TRBJ1-1, with D perhaps TRBD1 (5 bases). Germline CDR1 is LGHNA and CDR2 is YSLEER. V dropped 4 bases and J dropped 4 bases, with 16 bases sitting between them. The CDR3 runs to 15 residues.

This chain joins TRBV7-2 and TRBJ2-5; the match to TRBD1 covers 7 bases. The assigned J gene may be wrong: the sequence end matches TRBJ2-7 better. The CDR3 runs to 13 residues. Germline values: CDR1 SGHTA, CDR2 FQGNSA. The DNA for the CDR3 is TGTGCCACAACGACAGGGCTCGTGTACGAGCAGTACTTC. Residues: CATTTGLVYEQYF.

This rearrangement joins TRBV15 to TRBJ2-1, with D tentatively TRBD2 (6 bases). The CDR3 runs to 16 residues. Trimming left V 0 bases short and J 3 bases short, with 12 bases between. CDR1 and CDR2 from the germline V gene are LNHNV and YYDKDF (reference sequence). CDR3 in DNA: TGTGCCACCAGCAGAGAAAATCCCGGGAGCTACAATGAGCAGTTCTTC. It specifies CATSRENPGSYNEQFF.

The rearrangement links TRBV5-5 to TRBJ1-2, with 9 positions matching TRBD1. V dropped 0 bases and J dropped 6; count of bases not matched to a gene: 9. This CDR3 comprises 16 residues. Germline V lookup: CDR1 SGHKS, CDR2 YYEKEE (reference sequence). This CDR3 is CASSLVFGGTGNGYTF. The DNA for the CDR3 is TGTGCCAGCAGCTTGGTATTTGGAGGGACAGGGAATGGCTACACCTTC.

The chain uses TRBV7-3 and TRBJ1-1, with 9 positions matching TRBD1. The CDR3 contains 17 residues. Germline V lookup: CDR1 SGHTA, CDR2 FQGTGA. Losses at the gene ends were 2 bases for V and 4 bases for J; bases not matched to a gene: 11. CDR3 loop: CASSLFHRGQAGTEAFF. In nucleotides, the CDR3 is TGTGCCAGCAGCTTATTCCACAGGGGGCAGGCAGGCACTGAAGCTTTCTTT.

The chain has TRBV29-1 and TRBJ1-1, with 9 bases lining up with TRBD1. Trimming took 7 bases from V and 5 from J; bases not matched to a gene: 17. CDR3 size: 16 residues. Looked up from germline, CDR1 is SQVTM and CDR2 is ANQGSEA. For the CDR3, the DNA is TGCAGCGCACGAGCTCAATTCACAGGGGGCATGACTGAAGCTTTCTTT. Its protein is CSARAQFTGGMTEAFF.

This chain joins TRBV15 and TRBJ1-3, with D maybe TRBD1 (6 bases). V lost 1 base to trimming and J lost 0 bases, with 10 bases between them. From germline, CDR1 is LNHNV and CDR2 YYDKDF (reference sequence). The CDR3 is 16 residues long. CDR3 amino acids: CATSRAGQHSGNTIYF. The CDR3 coding sequence is TGTGCCACCAGCAGAGCAGGACAGCACTCTGGAAACACCATATATTTT.

This rearrangement joins TRBV7-2 to TRBJ2-5; 8 bases fit TRBD2. CDR1 SGHTA and CDR2 FQGNSA come from the germline V gene. The CDR3 is made up of 14 amino acids. The V segment lost 4 bases and the J segment 4 bases; nucleotides outside the gene matches: 5. The CDR3 loop reads CASSSRTSGETQYF. The CDR3, as DNA: TGTGCCAGCAGCTCCCGCACTAGCGGAGAGACCCAGTACTTC.

The chain employs TRBV29-1 and TRBJ2-1, with 8 bases aligning to TRBD2. Germline CDR1 SQVTM, CDR2 ANQGSEA. The CDR3 runs to 13 residues. With 6 bases clipped from V and 10 bases from J, the junction kept 11 bases outside the gene matches. CDR3 DNA sequence: TGCAGCGTCCGGGGGGGCTATTCCGAAGAGCAGTTCTTC. Amino acid sequence: CSVRGGYSEEQFF.

The chain carries TRBV5-4 and TRBJ2-1; the match to TRBD1 covers 7 bases. The germline CDR1 and CDR2 sequences are SGHNT and YYREEE (reference sequence). The CDR3 has 15 residues. Trimming removed 4 bases from V and 3 bases from J; junction bases left unmatched: 7. The CDR3 reads CASSPPGTDYNEQFF. The CDR3 bases are TGTGCCAGCAGCCCCCCCGGGACAGACTACAATGAGCAGTTCTTC. Based on the CDR3 plus reference TRBV5-4 and TRBJ2-1, the full variable domain is ETGVTQSPTHLIKTRGQQVTLRCSSQSGHNTVSWYQQALGQGPQFIFQYYREEENGRGNFPPRFSGLQFPNYSSELNVNALELDDSALYLCASSPPGTDYNEQFFGPGTRLTVL.

The chain couples TRBV7-2 to TRBJ2-2, with a possible D match to TRBD2 (7 bases). This CDR3 is built from 16 residues. The V end was cut by 1 base, the J end by 4 bases, with 13 bases between. Germline V gene data show CDR1 as SGHTA and CDR2 as FQGNSA. CDR3 nucleotide sequence: TGTGCCAGCAGCTTAGATCGGGGGGCAGTCACCGGGGAGCTGTTTTTT. It codes for CASSLDRGAVTGELFF.

The V and J genes are TRBV5-1 and TRBJ2-5, with D possibly TRBD1 on 6 matching bases. This CDR3 is 17 amino acids long. Germline values: CDR1 SGHRS, CDR2 YFSETQ. V was cut by 4 bases and J by 2 bases, with 21 bases left in between. The CDR3, as DNA: TGCGCCAGCAGCCCGGGGCCCAGGACAGATAAACAAGAGACCCAGTACTTC. This codes for CASSPGPRTDKQETQYF. The full variable domain, rest sourced from reference TRBV5-1 and TRBJ2-5, is KAGVTQTPRYLIKTRGQQVTLSCSPISGHRSVSWYQQTPGQGLQFLFEYFSETQRNKGNFPGRFSGRQFSNSRSEMNVSTLELGDSALYLCASSPGPRTDKQETQYFGPGTRLLVL.

The J gene is TRBJ1-2, the V gene TRBV5-6, with TRBD1 identical over 7 bases. CDR3 length: 14 amino acids. The V and J ends lost 4 bases and 2 bases, in that order; junction bases with no gene match: 5. Germline CDR1 reads SGHDT; CDR2 reads YYEEEE. CDR3 nucleotides: TGTGCCAGCAGCGGGGACAGAGGGAACTATGGCTACACCTTC. It translates to CASSGDRGNYGYTF.

The chain has TRBV7-3 and TRBJ2-1, with 7 nucleotides matching TRBD2. The CDR3 has 17 residues. Germline V lookup: CDR1 SGHTA, CDR2 FQGTGA. V lost 5 bases, J lost 4 bases, and 14 bases stayed unmatched. In nucleotides, the CDR3 is TGTGCCAGCAGCCCAAACTCTAGGGGACTACAGTACAATGAGCAGTTCTTC. It codes for CASSPNSRGLQYNEQFF. The variable domain in full, completed from reference TRBV7-3 and TRBJ2-1, reads GAGVSQTPSNKVTEKGKYVELRCDPISGHTALYWYRQSLGQGPEFLIYFQGTGAADDSGLPNDRFFAVRPEGSVSTLKIQRTERGDSAVYLCASSPNSRGLQYNEQFFGPGTRLTVL.

This chain joins TRBV6-5 and TRBJ1-1; no reliable D call. The CDR3 has 14 amino acids. The V and J ends lost 3 bases and 3 bases respectively, with 11 bases between them. Looked up from germline, CDR1 is MNHEY and CDR2 is SVGAGI. In DNA, the CDR3 is TGTGCCAGCAGTTATACGCAGGAAGACACTGAAGCTTTCTTT. Its protein is CASSYTQEDTEAFF.

The chain has TRBV7-9 and TRBJ2-2; D is unresolved. Trimming stripped 4 bases from V and 7 bases from J, with 10 bases between. CDR3 length: 13 amino acids. Per germline, CDR1 SEHNR and CDR2 FQNEAQ (reference sequence). The CDR3 is CASSSTVGGELFF. The CDR3 bases are TGTGCCAGCAGCTCCACCGTCGGCGGGGAGCTGTTTTTT.

This clone was counted once. CDR3 in DNA: TGTGCCAGCACCTACCTCTACAGGGGGAAGGCCGGGGAGCTGTTTTTT. It specifies CASTYLYRGKAGELFF. The chain combines TRBV11-2 with TRBJ2-2; 8 nucleotides align to TRBD1. V lost 7 bases to trimming and J lost 6 bases; unmatched junction nucleotides: 13. Germline values: CDR1 SGHAT, CDR2 FQNNGV. CDR3 length: 16 residues.